This T cell receptor (beta chain) was identified during a study of PD-1 blockade in classical Hodgkin lymphoma. The CDR3 sequence is 18 residues long. Trimming cost V 0 bases and J 2 bases; bases outside gene matches: 7. The germline V gene encodes CDR1 SGHRS and CDR2 YFSETQ. Some clones are missing from TCRdb's copy, which holds only in-frame ones; the method was immunoSEQ multiplex PCR. The sample lists roughly 51,000 clones, approximately 76% occurring once. This clone turned up a few times. Its antigen is as yet unknown. Whole-study results and caveats: The study reported lower baseline TCR diversity in newly diagnosed patients than in healthy donors.

The time point here: cycle 4 day 1 (C4D1), after more than five weeks of nivolumab. Every single patient, without exception, relapsed after autologous stem cell transplantation, and brentuximab vedotin exposure varied. The patients, who had relapsed/refractory classical Hodgkin lymphoma, achieved best responses of complete response, partial response or progressive disease. The specimen comprised peripheral blood mononuclear cells (PBMCs), sampled before the fourth cycle of nivolumab. This chain joins TRBV5-1 and TRBJ2-3; TRBD2 matches at 12 bases. The clonotype comes from a human donor with classical Hodgkin lymphoma. As DNA, the CDR3 is TGCGCCAGCAGCTTGGGGGGACTAGCGGGTGGACTCACAGATACGCAGTATTTT. As protein: CASSLGGLAGGLTDTQYF.